Below, 24 T cell receptor beta chains from the same sample are listed, as sequenced in a study of vaccination effects on CD4 cells after COVID-19. No antigen has been assigned to these receptors. Sequencing used immunoSEQ multiplex PCR; TCRdb keeps in-frame clones, though not all of them. The data contain 50,000 to 70,000 clones, approximately 79% of them singletons. At the end of around 11 days of culture, CD4+ T cells were isolated. Participants received two doses of either the BNT162b2 or mRNA-1273 vaccine. Material: CD4+ T cells from PBMCs cultured without peptide, obtained after COVID-19 vaccination. The receptors shown here come from a human donor who received a COVID-19 vaccine.

The rearrangement joins TRBV30 to TRBJ2-5, with TRBD2 matching over 8 bases. V was clipped by 0 bases and J by 4 bases; unmatched bases: 4. This CDR3 is built from 14 residues. The germline V gene has CDR1 GTSNPN and CDR2 SVGIG (reference sequence). CDR3 bases: TGTGCCTGGAGTGTTATAGCGGGGCGAGAGACCCAGTACTTC. Its protein is CAWSVIAGRETQYF.

The chain joins TRBV5-5 to TRBJ1-4; 11 nucleotides align to TRBD1. Germline CDR1 reads SGHKS; CDR2 reads YYEKEE (reference sequence). V gave up 4 bases and J gave up 2 bases; unmatched junction bases: 4. CDR3 length: 16 amino acids. For the CDR3, the DNA is TGTGCCAGCAGCATAGGACAGGGGGCGACTAATGAAAAACTGTTTTTT. As protein: CASSIGQGATNEKLFF.

The chain joins TRBV30 to TRBJ1-2; D remains ambiguous. There are 11 residues in the CDR3. In germline, CDR1 is GTSNPN, CDR2 SVGIG (reference sequence). V shed 0 bases and J shed 7 bases, with 6 bases lying between them. CDR3 protein: CAWSVNGGYTF. The CDR3 DNA is TGTGCCTGGAGTGTAAACGGTGGCTACACCTTC.

The chain has TRBV11-2 and TRBJ1-4; D uncertain. The CDR3 is 18 amino acids. The V end was cut by 1 base, the J end by 2 bases, with 17 bases between. CDR1 and CDR2 from the germline V gene are SGHAT and FQNNGV. CDR3 in DNA: TGTGCCAGCAGCTTAGTTGTTGTCCCCTCGGGGACTAATGAAAAACTGTTTTTT. Amino acids: CASSLVVVPSGTNEKLFF.

This sequence joins TRBV9 and TRBJ2-2, with D possibly matching TRBD2 (5 bases). This CDR3 has 15 amino acids. V was cut by 3 bases and J by 7 bases, with 16 bases left in between. Germline CDR1 reads SGDLS; CDR2 reads YYNGEE. CDR3: CASSAYNRGGGELFF. DNA of the CDR3: TGTGCCAGCAGCGCTTACAACCGGGGTGGCGGGGAGCTGTTTTTT.

V is TRBV6-1 and J is TRBJ2-2; the match to TRBD1 covers 10 bases. The CDR3 is made up of 18 amino acids. Per the germline V gene, CDR1 is MNHNS and CDR2 is SASEGT. J gave up 0 bases and V 1 base, and 5 bases lay outside the gene matches. Here the CDR3 reads CASSEGDRGFSNTGELFF. The CDR3 region has the DNA TGTGCCAGCAGTGAAGGGGACAGGGGTTTTTCGAACACCGGGGAGCTGTTTTTT.

This chain uses TRBV7-8 with TRBJ1-1, with 11 bases aligning to TRBD1. The CDR3 extends over 16 amino acids. CDR1 is SGHVS, CDR2 FQNEAQ, per germline. Trimming at V came to 5 bases and at J to 0 bases, leaving 5 bases not matched to a gene. CDR3 loop: CASSRRDRGLNTEAFF. The CDR3 bases are TGTGCCAGCAGCAGACGGGACAGGGGGTTGAACACTGAAGCTTTCTTT.

The V and J genes are TRBV24-1 and TRBJ2-1; 10 bases map to TRBD1. The germline CDR1 and CDR2 sequences are KGHDR and SFDVKD. V lost 4 bases, J lost 6 bases, and 14 bases stayed unmatched. The CDR3 is made up of 18 amino acids. In DNA, the CDR3 is TGTGCCACCAGTGACCCAAAATTGCCGGGACAGGGGATCAATGAGCAGTTCTTC. Translating gives CATSDPKLPGQGINEQFF.

V gene TRBV19 combines with J gene TRBJ2-2; D ambiguous. The CDR3 has 14 residues. In germline, CDR1 is LNHDA, CDR2 SQIVND (reference sequence). V shed 3 bases and J shed 0 bases, with 5 bases lying between them. The CDR3 DNA reads TGTGCCAGTAGTATGCTCCCGAACACCGGGGAGCTGTTTTTT. This codes for CASSMLPNTGELFF.

The gene calls are TRBV2 and TRBJ2-3; D is unresolved. Germline CDR1 and CDR2: SNHLY and FYNNEI. The CDR3 length is 15 residues. V shed 8 bases and J shed 3 bases, with 18 bases lying between them. The CDR3 bases are TGTGCCAGCCTTGAAACGGGCCTTTGGACAGATACGCAGTATTTT. Translated, it gives CASLETGLWTDTQYF. Combining the CDR3 with reference TRBV2 and TRBJ2-3 gives the whole variable domain EPEVTQTPSHQVTQMGQEVILRCVPISNHLYFYWYRQILGQKVEFLVSFYNNEISEKSEIFDDQFSVERPDGSNFTLKIRSTKLEDSAMYFCASLETGLWTDTQYFGPGTRLTVL.

This clone appeared once. This chain uses TRBV13 with TRBJ2-2; D not resolved. Between the trimmed V and J ends, which lost 6 bases and 0 bases, there was a span of 5 bases. Germline V gives CDR1 PRHDT, CDR2 FYEKMQ (reference sequence). CDR3 length: 13 residues. The CDR3 DNA reads as TGTGCCAGCAGACACACGAACACCGGGGAGCTGTTTTTT. Its translation is CASRHTNTGELFF.

V gene TRBV7-3 combines with J gene TRBJ2-2; the D is unclear. The germline V gene encodes CDR1 SGHTA and CDR2 FQGTGA. This CDR3 spans 13 amino acids. V shed 5 bases and J shed 5 bases, with 9 bases lying between them. This CDR3 is CASSPTPTGELFF. Here the CDR3 DNA reads TGTGCCAGCAGCCCGACACCGACCGGGGAGCTGTTTTTT.

The V gene is TRBV2, the J gene TRBJ1-6; 7 bases line up with TRBD1. The V gene's germline CDR1 is SNHLY and CDR2 FYNNEI. J gave up 3 bases and V 4 bases, and 6 bases lay outside the gene matches. This CDR3 is built from 16 residues. DNA for the CDR3: TGTGCCAGCAGTGGGGACAGTATTCTCTATAATTCACCCCTCCACTTT. Amino acid sequence: CASSGDSILYNSPLHF.

The chain couples TRBV19 to TRBJ1-6, with a possible D match to TRBD1 (6 bases). The CDR3 contains 16 residues. Germline V CDR1 and CDR2: LNHDA, SQIVND (reference sequence). Trimming cost V 4 bases and J 10 bases, with 20 bases left between them. The CDR3 sequence: CASSRRGRGLDSPLHF. Written as DNA, the CDR3 is TGTGCCAGTAGTAGAAGGGGCAGGGGTCTTGACTCACCCCTCCACTTT.

V gene TRBV2 combines with J gene TRBJ1-5, with a weak D call TRBD1 (5 bases). V dropped 4 bases and J dropped 0 bases, with 10 bases sitting between them. The CDR3 covers 15 residues. The germline CDR1 and CDR2 sequences are SNHLY and FYNNEI. Here the CDR3 reads CASSAQAASNQPQHF. CDR3 nucleotide sequence: TGTGCCAGCAGTGCACAGGCAGCTAGCAATCAGCCCCAGCATTTT.

This rearrangement joins TRBV9 to TRBJ1-1; TRBD1 is a possible D gene (6 bases). The CDR3 covers 14 residues. V lost 0 bases, J lost 4 bases, and 10 bases lay in between. Germline V gene lookup returns CDR1 SGDLS and CDR2 YYNGEE. The CDR3 DNA reads TGTGCCAGCAGCGTAGAACAGGGTGGCACTGAAGCTTTCTTT. Translating it yields CASSVEQGGTEAFF. Full variable domain (missing parts from reference TRBV9 and TRBJ1-1): DSGVTQTPKHLITATGQRVTLRCSPRSGDLSVYWYQQSLDQGLQFLIQYYNGEERAKGNILERFSAQQFPDLHSELNLSSLELGDSALYFCASSVEQGGTEAFFGQGTRLTVV.

This clone was recorded once. V gene TRBV6-5 combines with J gene TRBJ2-2, with 7 bases that match TRBD1. The CDR3 is 15 residues long. Looked up from germline, CDR1 is MNHEY and CDR2 is SVGAGI. The V segment lost 6 bases and the J segment 4 bases; nucleotides outside the gene matches: 8. The CDR3 region has the DNA TGTGCCAGCAGCGTAGACAGGGCGAGCACCGGGGAGCTGTTTTTT. Translating gives CASSVDRASTGELFF.

The chain combines TRBV3-1 (or the pseudogene TRBV3-2) with TRBJ2-4; a possible D gene is TRBD1 (6 bases). Germline-derived CDR1 and CDR2 are LGHDT and YNNKEL (reference sequence). This CDR3 comprises 14 residues. Trimming removed 4 bases from V and 8 bases from J, with 15 bases in between. The CDR3 DNA reads TGTGCCAGCAGCCCCAACAGGGTTTTAGACATTCAGTACTTC. This codes for CASSPNRVLDIQYF.

This clone came up once. The chain has TRBV9 and TRBJ2-1; 9 positions match TRBD1. V dropped 0 bases and J dropped 8; count of bases not matched to a gene: 6. Germline V gives CDR1 SGDLS, CDR2 YYNGEE. This CDR3 comprises 15 residues. The CDR3 sequence: CASSVVGDRAHEQFF. CDR3 DNA sequence: TGTGCCAGCAGCGTAGTGGGGGACAGGGCCCATGAGCAGTTCTTC. Full variable domain (remainder filled in from reference TRBV9 and TRBJ2-1): DSGVTQTPKHLITATGQRVTLRCSPRSGDLSVYWYQQSLDQGLQFLIQYYNGEERAKGNILERFSAQQFPDLHSELNLSSLELGDSALYFCASSVVGDRAHEQFFGPGTRLTVL.

This clone showed up just once. The chain links TRBV18 to TRBJ2-7; D is unclear. The V gene lost 1 base and the J gene lost 0 bases, with 7 bases spanning the gap. Germline loops: CDR1 KGHSH, CDR2 LQKENI. The CDR3 has 14 residues. This chain's CDR3 is CASSPQASSYEQYV. As DNA, the CDR3 is TGTGCCAGCTCACCACAAGCGAGCTCCTACGAGCAGTACGTC.

This chain uses TRBV6-5 with TRBJ1-1, with a weak D call TRBD1 (6 bases). The V end was cut by 0 bases, the J end by 6 bases, with 11 bases between. Germline V gene data show CDR1 as MNHEY and CDR2 as SVGAGI. This CDR3 contains 14 residues. The CDR3 nucleotides are TGTGCCAGCAGTTACTCTAGGGGGGTTCCTGAAGCTTTCTTT. Translating it yields CASSYSRGVPEAFF.

This chain links TRBV2 with TRBJ2-5; D remains ambiguous. From germline, CDR1 is SNHLY and CDR2 FYNNEI. The germline V and J ends were trimmed by 0 bases and 1 base, with 3 bases remaining between them. The CDR3 length is 13 residues. The CDR3 region is CASSEAFQETQYF. CDR3 DNA: TGTGCCAGCAGTGAAGCATTCCAAGAGACCCAGTACTTC.

This rearrangement joins TRBV5-4 to TRBJ1-1, with D unclear. V was pared by 4 bases and J by 0 bases, with 13 bases between. The CDR3 extends over 15 amino acids. CDR1 is SGHNT and CDR2 is YYREEE in the germline V gene (reference sequence). CDR3 amino acids: CASSRAEVMNTEAFF. For the CDR3, the DNA is TGTGCCAGCAGCAGGGCGGAGGTAATGAACACTGAAGCTTTCTTT. Filled out from reference TRBV5-4 and TRBJ1-1, the complete variable domain reads ETGVTQSPTHLIKTRGQQVTLRCSSQSGHNTVSWYQQALGQGPQFIFQYYREEENGRGNFPPRFSGLQFPNYSSELNVNALELDDSALYLCASSRAEVMNTEAFFGQGTRLTVV.

This clone occurred once. The gene calls are TRBV2 and TRBJ2-6; tentative D call: TRBD2 (7 bases). The length of the CDR3 is 18 residues. CDR1 is SNHLY and CDR2 is FYNNEI in the germline V gene. V was shortened by 8 bases and J by 4 bases, with 24 bases between the two germline ends. This CDR3 is CASGGGGHPGRGANVLTF. The CDR3 region has the DNA TGTGCCAGCGGAGGGGGGGGACACCCCGGAAGGGGGGCCAACGTCCTGACTTTC.